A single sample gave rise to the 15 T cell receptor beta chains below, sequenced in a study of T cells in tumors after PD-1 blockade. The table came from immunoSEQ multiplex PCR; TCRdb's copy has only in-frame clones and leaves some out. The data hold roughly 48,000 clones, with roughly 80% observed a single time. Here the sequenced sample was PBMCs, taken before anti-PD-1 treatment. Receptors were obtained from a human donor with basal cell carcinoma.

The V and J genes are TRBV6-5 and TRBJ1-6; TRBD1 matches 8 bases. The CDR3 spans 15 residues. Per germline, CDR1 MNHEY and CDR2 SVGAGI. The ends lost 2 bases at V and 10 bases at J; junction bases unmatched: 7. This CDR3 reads CASSYLDRGGSPLHF. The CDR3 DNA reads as TGTGCCAGCAGTTACCTTGACAGGGGAGGATCACCCCTCCACTTT.

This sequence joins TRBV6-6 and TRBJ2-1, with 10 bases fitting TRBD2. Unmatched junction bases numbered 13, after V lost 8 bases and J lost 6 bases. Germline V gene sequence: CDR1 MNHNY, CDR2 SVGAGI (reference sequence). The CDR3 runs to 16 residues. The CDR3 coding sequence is TGTGCCAGCTGCCTCACCGGGACTAGCGACTCCAATGAGCAGTTCTTC. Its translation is CASCLTGTSDSNEQFF.

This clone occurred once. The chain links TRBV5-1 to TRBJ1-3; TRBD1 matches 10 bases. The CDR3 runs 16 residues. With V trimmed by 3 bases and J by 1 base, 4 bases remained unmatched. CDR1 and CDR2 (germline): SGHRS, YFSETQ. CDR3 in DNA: TGCGCCAGCAGCTGGACAGGGGGATCGTCTGGAAACACCATATATTTT. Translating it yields CASSWTGGSSGNTIYF.

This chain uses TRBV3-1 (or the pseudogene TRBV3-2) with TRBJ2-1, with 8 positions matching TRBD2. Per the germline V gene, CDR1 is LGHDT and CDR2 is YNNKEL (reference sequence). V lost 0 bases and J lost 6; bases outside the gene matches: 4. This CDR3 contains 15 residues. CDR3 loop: CASSQDWLAGNEQFF. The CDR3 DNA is TGTGCCAGCAGCCAAGATTGGCTAGCGGGCAATGAGCAGTTCTTC.

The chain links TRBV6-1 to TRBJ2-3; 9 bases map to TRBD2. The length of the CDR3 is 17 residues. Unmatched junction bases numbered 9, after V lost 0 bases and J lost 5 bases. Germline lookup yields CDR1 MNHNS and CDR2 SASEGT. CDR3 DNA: TGTGCCAGCAGTGAAGCGCTTGGGCGGGGGGGCTTAGATACGCAGTATTTT. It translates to CASSEALGRGGLDTQYF.

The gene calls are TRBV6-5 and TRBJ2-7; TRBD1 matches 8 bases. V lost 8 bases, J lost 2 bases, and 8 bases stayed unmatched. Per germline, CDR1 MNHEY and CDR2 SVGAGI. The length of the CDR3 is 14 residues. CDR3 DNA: TGTGCCAGCCGGGTAGGGACAGGAACCTACGAGCAGTACTTC. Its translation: CASRVGTGTYEQYF.

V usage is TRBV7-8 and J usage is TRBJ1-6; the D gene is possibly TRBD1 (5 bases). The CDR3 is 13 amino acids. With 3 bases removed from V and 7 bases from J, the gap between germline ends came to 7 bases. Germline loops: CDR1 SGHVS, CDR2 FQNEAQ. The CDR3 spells CASSLTENSPLHF. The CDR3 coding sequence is TGTGCCAGCAGCTTGACAGAGAATTCACCCCTCCACTTT.

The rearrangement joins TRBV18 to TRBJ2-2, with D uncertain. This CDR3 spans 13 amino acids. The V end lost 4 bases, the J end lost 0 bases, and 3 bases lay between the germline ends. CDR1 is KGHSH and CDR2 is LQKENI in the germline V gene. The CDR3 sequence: CASSRANTGELFF. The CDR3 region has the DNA TGTGCCAGCTCACGAGCGAACACCGGGGAGCTGTTTTTT.

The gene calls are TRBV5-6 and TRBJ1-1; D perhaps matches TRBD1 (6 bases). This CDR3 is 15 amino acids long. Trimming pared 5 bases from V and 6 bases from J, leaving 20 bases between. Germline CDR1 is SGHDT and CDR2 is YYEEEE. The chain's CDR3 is CASRSQGAGAPEAFF. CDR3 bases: TGTGCCAGCAGGTCCCAGGGAGCAGGGGCCCCTGAAGCTTTCTTT.

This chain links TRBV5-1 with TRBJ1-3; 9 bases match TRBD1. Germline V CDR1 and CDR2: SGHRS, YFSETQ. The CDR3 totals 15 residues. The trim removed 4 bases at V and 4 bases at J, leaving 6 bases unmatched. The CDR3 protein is CASSAGQGPGNTIYF. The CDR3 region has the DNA TGCGCCAGCAGCGCGGGACAGGGACCAGGAAACACCATATATTTT.

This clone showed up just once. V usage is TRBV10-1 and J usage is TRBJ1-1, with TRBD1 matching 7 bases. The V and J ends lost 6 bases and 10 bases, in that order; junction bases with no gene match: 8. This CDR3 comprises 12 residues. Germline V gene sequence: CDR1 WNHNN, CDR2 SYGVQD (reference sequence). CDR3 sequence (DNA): TGCGCCAGCAGCCCGACAGGGCCGGGAGCTTTCTTT. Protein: CASSPTGPGAFF.

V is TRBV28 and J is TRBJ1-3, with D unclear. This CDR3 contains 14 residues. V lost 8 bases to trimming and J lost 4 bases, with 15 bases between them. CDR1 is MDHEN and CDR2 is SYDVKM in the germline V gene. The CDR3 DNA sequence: TGTGCCAGCTGGAAGGGAGGTTCCGGAAACACCATATATTTT. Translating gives CASWKGGSGNTIYF.

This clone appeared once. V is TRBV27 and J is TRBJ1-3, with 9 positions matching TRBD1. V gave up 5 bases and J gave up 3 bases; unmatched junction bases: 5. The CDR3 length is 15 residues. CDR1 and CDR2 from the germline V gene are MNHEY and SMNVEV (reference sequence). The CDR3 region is CASSLQGALGNTIYF. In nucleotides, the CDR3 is TGTGCCAGCAGTCTACAGGGGGCGCTTGGAAACACCATATATTTT.

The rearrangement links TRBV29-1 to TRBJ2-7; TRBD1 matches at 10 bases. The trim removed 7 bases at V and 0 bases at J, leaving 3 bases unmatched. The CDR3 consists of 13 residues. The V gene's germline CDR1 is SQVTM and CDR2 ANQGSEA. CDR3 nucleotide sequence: TGCAGCGCCAGGACAGGGGGCTCCTACGAGCAGTACTTC. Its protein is CSARTGGSYEQYF.

DNA for the CDR3: TGTGCCAGTACTCTGGGGAGAAGGTGGGATCAGCCCCAGCATTTT. Its translation is CASTLGRRWDQPQHF. The rearrangement links TRBV19 to TRBJ1-5; no clear D gene. Germline V lookup: CDR1 LNHDA, CDR2 SQIVND (reference sequence). With 7 bases removed from V and 5 bases from J, the gap between germline ends came to 18 bases. The CDR3 runs 15 residues.